These T cell receptor beta chains were read from a single sample in a study of vaccination effects on CD4 cells after COVID-19. Assay used: immunoSEQ multiplex PCR; TCRdb lists only in-frame clones, some missing. In the table there are roughly 25,000 clones, roughly 70% of which are singletons. Their target antigens are unknown. The sequences come from CD4+ T cells from PBMCs cultured with SARS-CoV-2 spike peptides, collected before COVID-19 vaccination. Receptor source: a human donor who received a COVID-19 vaccine. Both conserved end residues are part of each CDR3. A D gene is named only where the DNA matches it firmly. Expanded clones get a size class; other rows say once, few or many, or leave the size out.

clone size,D gene,V gene,J gene,CDR3 protein
.,.,TRBV3-1/TRBV3-2,TRBJ2-3,CASSQDYAPDTQYF
.,TRBD1,TRBV5-5,TRBJ2-1,CASSFEDRSWNEQFF
.,.,TRBV12-5,TRBJ1-2,CASGYRDMGRSNYGYTF
.,.,TRBV6-6,TRBJ2-1,CASSARLAIYNEQFF
.,.,TRBV3-1/TRBV3-2,TRBJ2-4,CASSQSVPSTQYF
.,.,TRBV20-1,TRBJ2-2,CSASKRGLANTGELFF
.,.,TRBV4-1,TRBJ2-3,CASSQVLGSVVNADTQYF
.,.,TRBV30,TRBJ1-1,CAWSLTAMNTEAFF
.,.,TRBV6-2/TRBV6-3,TRBJ2-7,CASSYQGREQYF
medium-sized,.,TRBV6-5,TRBJ1-5,CASTTTLSQPQHF
.,TRBD2,TRBV11-2,TRBJ2-5,CASSRMTSGSHQETQYF
.,TRBD1,TRBV6-5,TRBJ2-7,CASTIGTAYYEQYF